The present T cell receptor (beta chain) was sequenced within a study of blood T cell repertoires in COVID-19. Whole-study context: T cells, B-cell-depleted T cells, or PBMCs provided the cDNA or gDNA that served as material.

In the study's own analysis: For nucleated cells, counts were estimated from reference gene primer amplification. Assay used: immunoSEQ multiplex PCR; TCRdb lists only in-frame clones, some missing. V, J and clone size are taken as reported in that table, and D and trimming were inferred from the DNA itself. The profile shows tens of thousands of clones, roughly 88% of them singletons. The CDR3 totals 14 residues. With V trimmed by 6 bases and J by 2 bases, 7 bases remained unmatched. CDR1 is MNHEY, CDR2 SVGAGI, per germline. The material sequenced was peripheral blood. The chain has TRBV6-5 and TRBJ2-7; 7 bases agree with TRBD1. This receptor was taken from a man older than 75 with acute or convalescent COVID-19. The CDR3 reads CASRRQGSAYEQYF. The CDR3 coding sequence is TGTGCCAGCAGGCGACAGGGAAGTGCCTACGAGCAGTACTTC.